This T cell receptor (beta chain) was obtained from a study of T-cell memory formation after mild COVID-19. TCRdb used MiXCR to reprocess the 5' RACE reads, holding one entry per CDR3 protein. Of fewer than 700,000 distinct CDR3 sequences listed, roughly 18% are singletons. The germline V and J ends were trimmed by 3 bases and 6 bases, with 19 bases remaining between them. This CDR3 has 15 amino acids. Germline-derived CDR1 and CDR2 are SGDLS and YYNGEE. Study-wide points: Whereas later expanders leaned CD4+, clones contracting day 15 to 85 showed a balanced CD4/CD8 makeup.

Comment on this clonotype: What it binds is unknown.

Sequencing was carried out using PBMCs or a T cell subset sorted from them (not recorded which). This receptor was identified in an adult woman who had mild COVID-19 (a few samples of this study predate the infection). Cell type and time point are not known. The rearrangement joins TRBV9 to TRBJ2-7; D is perhaps TRBD2 (7 bases). The CDR3: CASSAGGQGGAEQYF. The CDR3 DNA reads as TGTGCCAGCAGCGCCGGGGGCCAGGGAGGGGCCGAGCAGTACTTC.